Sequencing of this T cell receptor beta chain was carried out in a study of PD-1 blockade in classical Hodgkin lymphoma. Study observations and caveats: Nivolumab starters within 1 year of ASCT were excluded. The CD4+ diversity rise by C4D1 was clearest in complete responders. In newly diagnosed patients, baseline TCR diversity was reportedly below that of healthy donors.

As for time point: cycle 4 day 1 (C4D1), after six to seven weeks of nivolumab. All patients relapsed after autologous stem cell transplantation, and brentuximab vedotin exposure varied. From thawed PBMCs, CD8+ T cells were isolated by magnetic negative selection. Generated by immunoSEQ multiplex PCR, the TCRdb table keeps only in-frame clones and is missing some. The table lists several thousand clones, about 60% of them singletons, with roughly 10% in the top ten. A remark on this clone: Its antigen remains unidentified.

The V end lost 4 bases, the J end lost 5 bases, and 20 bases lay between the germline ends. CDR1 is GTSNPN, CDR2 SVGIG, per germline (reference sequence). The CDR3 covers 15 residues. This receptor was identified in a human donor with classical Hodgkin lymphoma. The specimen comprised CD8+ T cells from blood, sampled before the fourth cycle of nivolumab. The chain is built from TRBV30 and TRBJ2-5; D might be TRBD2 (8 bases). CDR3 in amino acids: CAWTGPGGGRETQYF. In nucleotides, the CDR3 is TGTGCCTGGACCGGGCCGGGAGGGGGCAGGGAGACCCAGTACTTC.